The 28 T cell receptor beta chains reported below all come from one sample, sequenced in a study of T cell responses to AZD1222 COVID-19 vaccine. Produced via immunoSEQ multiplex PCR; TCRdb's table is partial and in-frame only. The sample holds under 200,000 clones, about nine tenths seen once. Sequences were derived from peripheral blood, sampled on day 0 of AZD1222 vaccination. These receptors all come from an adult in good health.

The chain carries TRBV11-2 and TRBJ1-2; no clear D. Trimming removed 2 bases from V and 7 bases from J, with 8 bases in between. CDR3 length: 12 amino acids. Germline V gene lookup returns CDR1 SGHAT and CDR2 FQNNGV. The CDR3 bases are TGTGCCAGCAGCTTATTTAACGTTGGCTACACCTTC. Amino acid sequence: CASSLFNVGYTF.

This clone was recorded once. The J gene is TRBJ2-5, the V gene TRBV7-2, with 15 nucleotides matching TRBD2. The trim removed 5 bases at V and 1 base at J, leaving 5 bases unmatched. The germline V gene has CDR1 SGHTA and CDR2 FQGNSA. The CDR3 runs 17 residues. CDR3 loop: CASSPGLAGGIQETQYF. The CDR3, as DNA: TGTGCCAGCAGCCCCGGACTAGCGGGAGGGATCCAAGAGACCCAGTACTTC.

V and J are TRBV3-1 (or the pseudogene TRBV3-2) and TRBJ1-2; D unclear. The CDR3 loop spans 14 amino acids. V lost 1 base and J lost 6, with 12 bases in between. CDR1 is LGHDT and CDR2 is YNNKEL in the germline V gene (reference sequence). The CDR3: CASSQVPAADGYTF. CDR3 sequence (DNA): TGTGCCAGCAGCCAAGTTCCGGCGGCGGATGGCTACACCTTC.

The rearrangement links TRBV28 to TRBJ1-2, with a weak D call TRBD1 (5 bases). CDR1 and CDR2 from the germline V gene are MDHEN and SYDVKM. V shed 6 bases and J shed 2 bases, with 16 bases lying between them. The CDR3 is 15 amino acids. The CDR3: CASRLRDLANYGYTF. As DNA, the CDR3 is TGTGCCAGCAGGTTAAGGGACCTCGCGAACTATGGCTACACCTTC.

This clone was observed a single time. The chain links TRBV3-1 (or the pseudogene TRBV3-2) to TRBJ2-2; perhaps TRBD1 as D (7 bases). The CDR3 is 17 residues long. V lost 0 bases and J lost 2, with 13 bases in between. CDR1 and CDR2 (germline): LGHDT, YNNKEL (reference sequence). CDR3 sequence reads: CASSQERGTANTGELFF. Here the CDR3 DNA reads TGTGCCAGCAGCCAAGAGCGCGGGACAGCCAACACCGGGGAGCTGTTTTTT.

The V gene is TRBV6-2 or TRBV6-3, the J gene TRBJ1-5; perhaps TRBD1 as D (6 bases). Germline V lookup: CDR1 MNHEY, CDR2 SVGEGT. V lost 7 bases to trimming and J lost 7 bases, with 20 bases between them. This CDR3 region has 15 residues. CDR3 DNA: TGTGCCAGCACCCCTGAAGGGGGACGGGGACAGCCCCAGCATTTT. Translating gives CASTPEGGRGQPQHF.

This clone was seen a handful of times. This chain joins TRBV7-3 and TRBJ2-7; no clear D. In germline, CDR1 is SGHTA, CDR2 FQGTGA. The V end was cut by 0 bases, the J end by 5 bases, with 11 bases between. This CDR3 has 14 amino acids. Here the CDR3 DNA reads TGTGCCAGCAGCTTAACAGGGAATTTCCACGAGCAGTACTTC. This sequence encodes CASSLTGNFHEQYF.

In DNA, the CDR3 is TGTGCCAGCAGCTTAGCTGGGGGACAGGGGGATGGCTACACCTTC. It translates to CASSLAGGQGDGYTF. V and J are TRBV7-9 and TRBJ1-2, with TRBD1 matching over 11 bases. The CDR3 is 15 residues long. V trimming: 0 bases; J trimming: 6 bases; junction bases outside the gene matches: 3. Germline V gene sequence: CDR1 SEHNR, CDR2 FQNEAQ (reference sequence).

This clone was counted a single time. The CDR3 nucleotides read TGCAGCGCTGTGACAGGGAGTAACCAGCCCCAGCATTTT. Its protein is CSAVTGSNQPQHF. The chain uses TRBV29-1 and TRBJ1-5; 7 bases match TRBD1. The CDR3 covers 13 residues. Germline CDR1 SQVTM, CDR2 ANQGSEA. V lost 7 bases and J lost 7; bases outside the gene matches: 10.

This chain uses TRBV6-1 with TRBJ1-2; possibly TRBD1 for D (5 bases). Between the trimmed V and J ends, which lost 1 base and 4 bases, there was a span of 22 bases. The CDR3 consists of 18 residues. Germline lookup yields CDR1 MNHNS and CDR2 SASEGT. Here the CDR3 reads CASSEEVRGTGLGYGYTF. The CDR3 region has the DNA TGTGCCAGCAGTGAAGAAGTAAGAGGGACCGGGTTGGGCTATGGCTACACCTTC.

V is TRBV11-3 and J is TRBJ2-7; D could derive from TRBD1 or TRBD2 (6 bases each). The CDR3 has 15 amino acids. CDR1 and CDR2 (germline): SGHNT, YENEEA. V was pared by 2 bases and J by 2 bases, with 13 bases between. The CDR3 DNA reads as TGTGCCAGCAGCTTAAAGTCGGGGGCAACCTACGAGCAGTACTTC. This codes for CASSLKSGATYEQYF. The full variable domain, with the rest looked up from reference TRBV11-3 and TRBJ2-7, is EAGVVQSPRYKIIEKKQPVAFWCNPISGHNTLYWYLQNLGQGPELLIRYENEEAVDDSQLPKDRFSAERLKGVDSTLKIQPAELGDSAVYLCASSLKSGATYEQYFGPGTRLTVT.

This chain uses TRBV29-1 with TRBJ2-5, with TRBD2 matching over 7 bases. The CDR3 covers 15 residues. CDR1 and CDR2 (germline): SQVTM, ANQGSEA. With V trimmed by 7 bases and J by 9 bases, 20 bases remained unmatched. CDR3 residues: CSAKYIASSREAQYF. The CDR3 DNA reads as TGCAGCGCAAAATATATAGCGTCAAGTCGGGAGGCCCAGTACTTC.

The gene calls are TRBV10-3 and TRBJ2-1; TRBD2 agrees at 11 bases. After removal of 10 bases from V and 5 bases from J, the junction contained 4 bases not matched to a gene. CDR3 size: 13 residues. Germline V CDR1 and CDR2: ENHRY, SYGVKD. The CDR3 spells CATGTSGDNEQFF. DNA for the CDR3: TGTGCCACCGGGACTAGCGGCGACAATGAGCAGTTCTTC.

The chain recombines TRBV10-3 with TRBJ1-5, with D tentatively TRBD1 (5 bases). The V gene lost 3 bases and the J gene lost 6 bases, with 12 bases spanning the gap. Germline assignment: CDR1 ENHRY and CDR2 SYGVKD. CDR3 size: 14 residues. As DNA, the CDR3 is TGTGCCATCAGTGATTCGGCAGGGAGTCAGCCCCAGCATTTT. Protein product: CAISDSAGSQPQHF.

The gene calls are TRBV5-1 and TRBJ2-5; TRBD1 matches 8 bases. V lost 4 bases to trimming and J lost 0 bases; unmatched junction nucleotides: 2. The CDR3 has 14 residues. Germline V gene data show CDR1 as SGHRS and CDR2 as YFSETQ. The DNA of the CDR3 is TGCGCCAGCAGCAGGGGACAGGACCAAGAGACCCAGTACTTC. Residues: CASSRGQDQETQYF.

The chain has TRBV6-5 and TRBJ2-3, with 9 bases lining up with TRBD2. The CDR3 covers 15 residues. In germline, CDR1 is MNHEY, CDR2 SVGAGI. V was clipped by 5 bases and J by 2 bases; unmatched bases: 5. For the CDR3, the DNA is TGTGCCAGCAGTAAGACTAGCGGAGACACAGATACGCAGTATTTT. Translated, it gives CASSKTSGDTDTQYF.

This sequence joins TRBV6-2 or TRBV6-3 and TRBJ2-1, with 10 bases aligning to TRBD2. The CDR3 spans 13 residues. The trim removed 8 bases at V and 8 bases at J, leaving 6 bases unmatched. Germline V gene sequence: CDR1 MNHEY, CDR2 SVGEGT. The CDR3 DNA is TGTGCCAGCCGTTCTAGCGGGAGAGATGAGCAGTTCTTC. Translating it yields CASRSSGRDEQFF.

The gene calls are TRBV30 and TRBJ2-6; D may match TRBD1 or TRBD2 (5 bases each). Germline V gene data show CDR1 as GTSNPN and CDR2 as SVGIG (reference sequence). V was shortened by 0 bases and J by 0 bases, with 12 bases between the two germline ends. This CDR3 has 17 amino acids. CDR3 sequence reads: CAWSVGTASSGANVLTF. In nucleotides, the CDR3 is TGTGCCTGGAGTGTCGGGACGGCCTCCTCTGGGGCCAACGTCCTGACTTTC.

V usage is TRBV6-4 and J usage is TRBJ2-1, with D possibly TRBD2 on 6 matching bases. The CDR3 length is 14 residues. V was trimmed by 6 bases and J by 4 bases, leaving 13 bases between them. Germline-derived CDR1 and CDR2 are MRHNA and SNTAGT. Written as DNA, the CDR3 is TGTGCCAGCAGCCCCCGGGGGTCTTACAATGAGCAGTTCTTC. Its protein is CASSPRGSYNEQFF.

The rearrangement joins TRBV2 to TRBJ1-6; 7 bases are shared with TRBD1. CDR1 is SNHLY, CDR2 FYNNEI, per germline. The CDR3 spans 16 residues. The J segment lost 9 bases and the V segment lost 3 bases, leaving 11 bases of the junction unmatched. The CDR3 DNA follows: TGTGCCAGCAGTGACAACTTCCAGGGGGTAGGTTCACCCCTCCACTTT. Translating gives CASSDNFQGVGSPLHF.

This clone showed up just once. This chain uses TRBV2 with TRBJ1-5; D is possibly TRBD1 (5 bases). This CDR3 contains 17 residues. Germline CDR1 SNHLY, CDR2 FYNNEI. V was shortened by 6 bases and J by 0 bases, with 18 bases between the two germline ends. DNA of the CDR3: TGTGCCAGCAGCCCACAGGAGATCGGGGATAGCAATCAGCCCCAGCATTTT. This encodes CASSPQEIGDSNQPQHF.

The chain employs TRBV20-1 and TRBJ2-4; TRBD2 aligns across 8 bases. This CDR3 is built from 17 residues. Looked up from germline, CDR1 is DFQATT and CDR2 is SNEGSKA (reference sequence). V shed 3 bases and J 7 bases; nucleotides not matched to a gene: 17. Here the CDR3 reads CSASPRSERELWNIQYF. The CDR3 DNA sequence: TGCAGTGCTAGTCCCCGCAGCGAGCGGGAGCTTTGGAACATTCAGTACTTC.

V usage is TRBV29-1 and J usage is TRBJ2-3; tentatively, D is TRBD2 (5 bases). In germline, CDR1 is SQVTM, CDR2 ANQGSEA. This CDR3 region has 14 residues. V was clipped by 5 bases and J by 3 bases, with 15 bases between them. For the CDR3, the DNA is TGCAGCGTTTCTAGTGGGAGTTGGACAGATACGCAGTATTTT. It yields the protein CSVSSGSWTDTQYF.

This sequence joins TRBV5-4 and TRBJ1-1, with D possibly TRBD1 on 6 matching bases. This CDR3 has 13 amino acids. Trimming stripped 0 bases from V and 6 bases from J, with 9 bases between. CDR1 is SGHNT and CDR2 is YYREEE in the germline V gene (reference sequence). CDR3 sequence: CASSLVGGPEAFF. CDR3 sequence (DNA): TGTGCCAGCAGCTTGGTTGGGGGCCCTGAAGCTTTCTTT.

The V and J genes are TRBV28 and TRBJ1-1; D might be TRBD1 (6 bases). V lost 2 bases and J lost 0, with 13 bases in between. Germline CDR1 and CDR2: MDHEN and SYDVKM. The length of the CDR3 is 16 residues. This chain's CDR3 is CASSLSGTKLNTEAFF. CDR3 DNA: TGTGCCAGCAGTTTAAGCGGGACAAAGTTGAACACTGAAGCTTTCTTT.

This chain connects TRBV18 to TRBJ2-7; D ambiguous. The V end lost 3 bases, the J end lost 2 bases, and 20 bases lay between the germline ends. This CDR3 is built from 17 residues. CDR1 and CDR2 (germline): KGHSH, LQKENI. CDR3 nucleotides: TGTGCCAGCTCACCCTCCCAAGGGTGGGAAGTCCCCTACGAGCAGTACTTC. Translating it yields CASSPSQGWEVPYEQYF.

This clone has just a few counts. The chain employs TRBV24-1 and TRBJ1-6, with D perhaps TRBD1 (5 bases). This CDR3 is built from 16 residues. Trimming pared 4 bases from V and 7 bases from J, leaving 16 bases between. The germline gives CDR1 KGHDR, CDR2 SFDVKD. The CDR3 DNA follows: TGTGCCACCAGTGACGGAGGACGTAAGGGGAATTCACCCCTCCACTTT. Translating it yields CATSDGGRKGNSPLHF.

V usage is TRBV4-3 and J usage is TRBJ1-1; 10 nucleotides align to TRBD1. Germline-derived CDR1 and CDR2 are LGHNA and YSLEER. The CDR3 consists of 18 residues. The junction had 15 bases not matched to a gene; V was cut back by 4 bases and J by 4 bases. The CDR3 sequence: CASSPIRDRGIGGTEAFF. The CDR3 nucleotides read TGCGCCAGCAGCCCAATACGGGACAGGGGAATAGGGGGCACTGAAGCTTTCTTT.